The clone carrying this T cell receptor beta chain has only one observation. This record comes from a study of cytomegalovirus exposure and HLA in healthy donors. V was trimmed by 10 bases and J by 3 bases, leaving 19 bases between them. The CDR3 contains 14 residues. From germline, CDR1 is MNHNS and CDR2 SASEGT. Use of 60 Vbeta and 13 Jbeta primers characterized the PCR. Assay used: immunoSEQ multiplex PCR; TCRdb lists only in-frame clones, some missing. The sample has fewer than 80,000 clones, roughly three quarters seen once; the top ten hold over 2.5%. The chain links TRBV6-1 to TRBJ2-7; D is possibly TRBD2 (6 bases). Specimen: PBMCs. This receptor was identified in a man between 18 and 29 years old in good health and CMV-seronegative. The CDR3 loop reads CATRPPGLNYEQYF. The CDR3 DNA is TGTGCCACTCGACCTCCGGGACTCAACTACGAGCAGTACTTC.